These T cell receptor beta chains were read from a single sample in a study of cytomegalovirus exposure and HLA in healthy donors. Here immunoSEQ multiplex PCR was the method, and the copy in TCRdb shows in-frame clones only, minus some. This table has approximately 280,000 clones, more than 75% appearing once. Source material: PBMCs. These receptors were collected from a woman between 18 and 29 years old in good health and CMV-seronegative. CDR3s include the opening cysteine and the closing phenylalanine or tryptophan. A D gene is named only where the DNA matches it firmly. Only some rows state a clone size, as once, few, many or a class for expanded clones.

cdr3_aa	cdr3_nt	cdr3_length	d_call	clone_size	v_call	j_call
CASRNPGGPPYEQYF	TGTGCCAGCAGGAACCCAGGGGGCCCTCCCTACGAGCAGTACTTC	15	TRBD1	-	TRBV6-5	TRBJ2-7
CASSQLGLAPDTQYF	TGCGCCAGCAGCCAACTGGGACTAGCGCCAGATACGCAGTATTTT	15	TRBD2	-	TRBV4-1	TRBJ2-3
CASSPYNYEQYF	TGTGCCAGCTCACCCTATAACTACGAGCAGTACTTC	12	-	-	TRBV18	TRBJ2-7
CASSPPVYSPLHF	TGTGCCAGCAGCCCACCGGTCTATTCACCCCTCCACTTT	13	-	-	TRBV6-5	TRBJ1-6
CASSVGPRGLAGAYTDTQYF	TGTGCCAGCAGCGTGGGACCGAGGGGACTAGCGGGAGCTTACACAGATACGCAGTATTTT	20	TRBD2	-	TRBV7-3	TRBJ2-3
CASSLGTNTEAFF	TGTGCTAGCAGCTTAGGGACTAACACTGAAGCTTTCTTT	13	-	-	TRBV7-7	TRBJ1-1
CASSQALVGQDETF	TGCGCCAGCAGCCAAGCGCTCGTGGGGCAAGATGAGACCTTC	14	-	-	TRBV4-1	TRBJ1-2
CASSVISLATPNTGELFF	TGTGCCAGCAGCGTTATCTCCCTAGCGACACCGAACACCGGGGAGCTGTTTTTT	18	-	-	TRBV9	TRBJ2-2
CASSGGAGVAYNEQFF	TGTGCCAGCAGCGGGGGAGCGGGAGTGGCCTACAATGAGCAGTTCTTC	16	TRBD2	once	TRBV9	TRBJ2-1
CATSRAGAGAEETQYF	TGTGCCACCAGCAGAGCCGGAGCGGGAGCCGAGGAGACCCAGTACTTC	16	TRBD2	-	TRBV15	TRBJ2-5
CASSLNVNTEAFF	TGTGCCAGCAGTTTAAATGTGAACACTGAAGCTTTCTTT	13	-	-	TRBV25-1	TRBJ1-1
CASSLSFPNRVSYEQYF	TGTGCCAGCAGTTTATCTTTTCCCAACAGGGTGTCCTACGAGCAGTACTTC	17	-	once	TRBV27	TRBJ2-7